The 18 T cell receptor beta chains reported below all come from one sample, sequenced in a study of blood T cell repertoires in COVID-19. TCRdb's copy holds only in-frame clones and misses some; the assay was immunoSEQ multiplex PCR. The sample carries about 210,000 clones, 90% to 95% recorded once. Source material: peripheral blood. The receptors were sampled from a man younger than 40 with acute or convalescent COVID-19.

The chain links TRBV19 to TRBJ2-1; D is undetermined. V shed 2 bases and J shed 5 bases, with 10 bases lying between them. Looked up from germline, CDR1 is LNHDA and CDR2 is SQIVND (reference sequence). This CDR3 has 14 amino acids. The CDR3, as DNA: TGTGCCAGTAGTATAAGAGGCGCGAACAATGAGCAGTTCTTC. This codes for CASSIRGANNEQFF.

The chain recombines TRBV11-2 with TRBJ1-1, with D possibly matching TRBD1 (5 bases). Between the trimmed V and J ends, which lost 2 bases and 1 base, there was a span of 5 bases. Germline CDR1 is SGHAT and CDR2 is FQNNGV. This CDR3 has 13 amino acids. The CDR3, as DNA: TGTGCCAGCAGCTTACAGGGGAACACTGAAGCTTTCTTT. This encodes CASSLQGNTEAFF. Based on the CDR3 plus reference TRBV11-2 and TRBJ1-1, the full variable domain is EAGVAQSPRYKIIEKRQSVAFWCNPISGHATLYWYQQILGQGPKLLIQFQNNGVVDDSQLPKDRFSAERLKGVDSTLKIQPAKLEDSAVYLCASSLQGNTEAFFGQGTRLTVV.

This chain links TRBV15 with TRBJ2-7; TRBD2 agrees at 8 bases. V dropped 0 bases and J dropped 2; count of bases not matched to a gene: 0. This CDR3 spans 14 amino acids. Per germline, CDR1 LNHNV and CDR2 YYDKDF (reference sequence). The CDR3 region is CATSREAGAYEQYF. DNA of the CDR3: TGTGCCACCAGCAGAGAAGCGGGGGCCTACGAGCAGTACTTC. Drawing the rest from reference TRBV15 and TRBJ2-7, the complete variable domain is DAMVIQNPRYQVTQFGKPVTLSCSQTLNHNVMYWYQQKSSQAPKLLFHYYDKDFNNEADTPDNFQSRRPNTSFCFLDIRSPGLGDTAMYLCATSREAGAYEQYFGPGTRLTVT.

The CDR3 protein is CASTSLGGVRNEQFF. The CDR3 DNA reads TGTGCCAGCACCTCCCTAGGGGGAGTTAGAAATGAGCAGTTCTTC. The chain uses TRBV6-5 and TRBJ2-1; D is possibly TRBD1 (6 bases). There are 15 residues in the CDR3. The V gene lost 7 bases and the J gene lost 7 bases, with 20 bases spanning the gap. Germline loops: CDR1 MNHEY, CDR2 SVGAGI.

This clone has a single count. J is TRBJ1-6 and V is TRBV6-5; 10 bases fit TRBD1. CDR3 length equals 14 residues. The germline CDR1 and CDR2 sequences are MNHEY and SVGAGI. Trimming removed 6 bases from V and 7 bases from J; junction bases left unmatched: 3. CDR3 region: CASRRTGGNSPLHF. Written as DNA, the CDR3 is TGTGCCAGCAGACGGACAGGGGGAAATTCACCCCTCCACTTT.

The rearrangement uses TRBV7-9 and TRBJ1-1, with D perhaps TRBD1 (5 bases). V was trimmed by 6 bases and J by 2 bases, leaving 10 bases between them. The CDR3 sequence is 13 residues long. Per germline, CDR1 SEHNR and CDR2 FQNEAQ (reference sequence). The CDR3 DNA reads TGTGCCAGCAGACCTGACAGTAACACTGAAGCTTTCTTT. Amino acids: CASRPDSNTEAFF.

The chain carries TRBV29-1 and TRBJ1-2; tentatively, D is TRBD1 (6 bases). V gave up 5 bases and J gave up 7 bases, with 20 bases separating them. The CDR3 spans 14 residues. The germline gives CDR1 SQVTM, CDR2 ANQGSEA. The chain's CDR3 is CSVLFTGKGSGYTF. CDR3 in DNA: TGCAGCGTTCTTTTTACAGGGAAGGGTTCTGGCTACACCTTC.

CDR3 nucleotides: TGTGCCAGCAGCAATGTAGACAGGGTCGGGTACCAGCCCCAGCATTTT. Translating gives CASSNVDRVGYQPQHF. The chain employs TRBV2 and TRBJ1-5, with 7 bases that match TRBD1. Germline V lookup: CDR1 SNHLY, CDR2 FYNNEI. The V gene end was trimmed by 6 bases and the J gene end by 7 bases; junction bases not matched to a gene: 15. The CDR3 is 16 amino acids. Using reference TRBV2 and TRBJ1-5 for the parts outside the CDR3, the full variable domain is EPEVTQTPSHQVTQMGQEVILRCVPISNHLYFYWYRQILGQKVEFLVSFYNNEISEKSEIFDDQFSVERPDGSNFTLKIRSTKLEDSAMYFCASSNVDRVGYQPQHFGDGTRLSIL.

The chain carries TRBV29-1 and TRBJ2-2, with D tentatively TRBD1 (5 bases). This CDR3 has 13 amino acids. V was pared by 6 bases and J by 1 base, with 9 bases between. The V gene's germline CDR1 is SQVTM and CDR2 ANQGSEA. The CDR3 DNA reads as TGCAGCGTATTCCAGGGGAACACCGGGGAGCTGTTTTTT. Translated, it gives CSVFQGNTGELFF.

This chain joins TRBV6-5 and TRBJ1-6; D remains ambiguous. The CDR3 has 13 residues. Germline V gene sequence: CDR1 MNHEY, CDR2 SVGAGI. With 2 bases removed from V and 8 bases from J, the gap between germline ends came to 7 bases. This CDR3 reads CASSYEADSPLHF. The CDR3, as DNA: TGTGCCAGCAGTTACGAGGCCGATTCACCCCTCCACTTT.

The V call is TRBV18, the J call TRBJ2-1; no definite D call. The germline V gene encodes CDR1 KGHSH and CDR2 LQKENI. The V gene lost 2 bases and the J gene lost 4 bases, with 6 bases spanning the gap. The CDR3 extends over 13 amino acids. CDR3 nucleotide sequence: TGTGCCAGCTCACCAGGCCAGTACAATGAGCAGTTCTTC. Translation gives CASSPGQYNEQFF.

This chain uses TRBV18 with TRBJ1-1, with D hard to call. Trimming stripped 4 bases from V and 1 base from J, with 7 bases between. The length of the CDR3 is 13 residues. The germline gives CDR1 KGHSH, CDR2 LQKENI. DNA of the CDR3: TGTGCCAGCTCACGCGATAAGAACACTGAAGCTTTCTTT. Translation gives CASSRDKNTEAFF.

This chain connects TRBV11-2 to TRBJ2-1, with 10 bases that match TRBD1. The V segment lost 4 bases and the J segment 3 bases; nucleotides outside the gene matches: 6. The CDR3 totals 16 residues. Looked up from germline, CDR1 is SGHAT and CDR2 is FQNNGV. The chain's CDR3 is CASSSRQGAGYNEQFF. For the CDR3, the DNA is TGTGCCAGCAGCTCCAGACAGGGGGCGGGCTACAATGAGCAGTTCTTC. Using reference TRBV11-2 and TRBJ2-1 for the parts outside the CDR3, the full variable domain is EAGVAQSPRYKIIEKRQSVAFWCNPISGHATLYWYQQILGQGPKLLIQFQNNGVVDDSQLPKDRFSAERLKGVDSTLKIQPAKLEDSAVYLCASSSRQGAGYNEQFFGPGTRLTVL.

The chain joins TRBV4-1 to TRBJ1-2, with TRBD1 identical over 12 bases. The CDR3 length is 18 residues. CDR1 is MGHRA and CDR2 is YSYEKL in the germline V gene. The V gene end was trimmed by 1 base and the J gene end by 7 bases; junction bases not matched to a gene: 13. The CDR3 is CASSQGEGTGGVRVGYTF. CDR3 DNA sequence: TGCGCCAGCAGCCAAGGAGAAGGGACAGGGGGCGTAAGGGTTGGCTACACCTTC.

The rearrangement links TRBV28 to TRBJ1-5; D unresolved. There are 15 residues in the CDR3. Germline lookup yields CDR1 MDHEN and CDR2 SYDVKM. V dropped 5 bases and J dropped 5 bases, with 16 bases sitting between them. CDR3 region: CASSGRQDSDQPQHF. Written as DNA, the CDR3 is TGTGCCAGCAGTGGCAGGCAGGACTCAGATCAGCCCCAGCATTTT.

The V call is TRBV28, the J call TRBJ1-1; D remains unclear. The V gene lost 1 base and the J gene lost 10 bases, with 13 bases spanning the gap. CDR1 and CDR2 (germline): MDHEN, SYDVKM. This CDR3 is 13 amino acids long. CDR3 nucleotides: TGTGCCAGCAGTTTATCTCAGTCCCACGCAGCTTTCTTT. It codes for CASSLSQSHAAFF.

The CDR3 coding sequence is TGTGCCACGCGACAGGGCCCCGCCAGCGATGAGCAGTTCTTC. It specifies CATRQGPASDEQFF. This chain joins TRBV19 and TRBJ2-1, with TRBD1 identical over 7 bases. This CDR3 region has 14 residues. In germline, CDR1 is LNHDA, CDR2 SQIVND (reference sequence). V lost 10 bases, J lost 8 bases, and 14 bases stayed unmatched.

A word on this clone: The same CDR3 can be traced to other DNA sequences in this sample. For the CDR3, the DNA is TGCAGTGCTAGAGATTACTACGAGCAGTACTTC. Translation: CSARDYYEQYF. The genes are TRBV20-1 and TRBJ2-7; D gene unclear. The length of the CDR3 is 11 residues. Germline assignment: CDR1 DFQATT and CDR2 SNEGSKA (reference sequence). The V and J ends lost 0 bases and 3 bases respectively, with 3 bases between them.